Given below is one T cell receptor (beta chain) in context. The antigen is unknown. A much larger clone lies a single base off, so this may be a read error. No conserved phenylalanine or tryptophan is present at the end of the CDR3, so a read error is the likely explanation. The data were taken from a study of CD8+CD57+ T cells in acquired aplastic anemia. CD8+CD57+ cell expansion, shown by flow cytometry, had occurred in the patients selected for sequencing. The diagnosis in all patients was severe acquired aplastic anemia. Patient blood was sampled before any therapy had been received. Study conclusions and caveats: It was found that more than 25 CD8+ CDR3 sequences were shared between patients and controls. Between patients and controls, CD8+ Simpson's diversity did not vary significantly.

Investigators profiled TCR beta VDJ and CDR3 from genomic DNA template. MiXCR was run by TCRdb on the reads, yielding one entry per CDR3 protein. This table has some 120,000 distinct CDR3 sequences, roughly 40% appearing once. CDR1 MNHNS and CDR2 SASEGT come from the germline V gene. The V gene lost 7 bases and the J gene lost 0 bases, with 13 bases spanning the gap. The CDR3 sequence is 15 residues long. The chain has TRBV6-1 and TRBJ1-5, with a weak D call TRBD1 (6 bases). This clonotype originated in a human donor with aplastic anemia. Sample: sorted CD4+, CD8+, or CD8+CD57+ T cells (not recorded which) from PBMCs. CDR3 protein: CASTLRGYSNQPQHL. The CDR3 DNA follows: TGTGCCAGCACTCTCAGGGGATATAGCAATCAGCCCCAGCATCTT.